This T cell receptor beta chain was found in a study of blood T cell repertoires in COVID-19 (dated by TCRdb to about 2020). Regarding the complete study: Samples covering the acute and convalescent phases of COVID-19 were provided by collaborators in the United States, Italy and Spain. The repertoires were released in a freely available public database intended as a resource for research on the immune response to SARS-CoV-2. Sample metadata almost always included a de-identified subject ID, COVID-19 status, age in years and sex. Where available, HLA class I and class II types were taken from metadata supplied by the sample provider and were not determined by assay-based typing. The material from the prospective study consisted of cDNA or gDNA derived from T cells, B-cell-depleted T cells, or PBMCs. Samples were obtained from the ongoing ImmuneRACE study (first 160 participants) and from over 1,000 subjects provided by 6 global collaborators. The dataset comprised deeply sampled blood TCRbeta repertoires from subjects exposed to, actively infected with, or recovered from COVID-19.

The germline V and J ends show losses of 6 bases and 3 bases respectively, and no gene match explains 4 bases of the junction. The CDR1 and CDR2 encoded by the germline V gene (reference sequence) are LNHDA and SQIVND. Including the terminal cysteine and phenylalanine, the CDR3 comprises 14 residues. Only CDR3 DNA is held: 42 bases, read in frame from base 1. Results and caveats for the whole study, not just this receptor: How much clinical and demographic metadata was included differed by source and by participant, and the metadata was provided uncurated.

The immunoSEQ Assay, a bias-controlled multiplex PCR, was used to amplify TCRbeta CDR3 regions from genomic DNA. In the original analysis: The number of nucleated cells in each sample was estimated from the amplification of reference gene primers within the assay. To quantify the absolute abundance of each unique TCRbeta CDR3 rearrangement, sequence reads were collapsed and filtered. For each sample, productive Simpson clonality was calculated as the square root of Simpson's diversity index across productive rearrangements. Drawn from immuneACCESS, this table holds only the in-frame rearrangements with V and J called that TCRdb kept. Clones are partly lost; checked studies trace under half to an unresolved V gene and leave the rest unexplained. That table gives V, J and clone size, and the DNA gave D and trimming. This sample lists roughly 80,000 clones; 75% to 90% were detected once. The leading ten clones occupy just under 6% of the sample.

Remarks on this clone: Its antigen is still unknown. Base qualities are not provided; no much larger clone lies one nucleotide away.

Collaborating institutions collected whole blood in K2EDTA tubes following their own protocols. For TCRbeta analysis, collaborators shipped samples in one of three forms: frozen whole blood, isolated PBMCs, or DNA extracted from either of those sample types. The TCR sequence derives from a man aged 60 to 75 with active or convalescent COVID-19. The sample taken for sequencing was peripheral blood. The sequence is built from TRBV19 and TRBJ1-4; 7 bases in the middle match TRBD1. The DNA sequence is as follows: TGTGCCAGTAGCAAGGGGGCTGCTAATGAAAAACTGTTTTTT. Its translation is CASSKGAANEKLFF.